The sequence of this T cell receptor (beta chain) was determined in a study of shared clonotypes between healthy human individuals. This CDR3 region has 15 residues. Looked up from germline, CDR1 is GTSNPN and CDR2 is SVGIG (reference sequence). Losses at the gene ends were 1 base for V and 5 bases for J; bases not matched to a gene: 5. The sample holds one count of this clone. Some clones are missing from TCRdb's copy, which holds only in-frame ones; the method was immunoSEQ multiplex PCR. The data contain millions of clones, roughly 92% of them singletons. This clonotype originated in a young man in good health. Sequencing used naive CD4+ T cells sorted from blood. Noted subset: CD45RA+ positively selected. The rearrangement joins TRBV30 to TRBJ2-1, with 10 bases lining up with TRBD1. The CDR3 loop is CAWSGDRGQNNEQFF. The CDR3 bases are TGTGCCTGGAGTGGGGACAGGGGCCAAAACAATGAGCAGTTCTTC.